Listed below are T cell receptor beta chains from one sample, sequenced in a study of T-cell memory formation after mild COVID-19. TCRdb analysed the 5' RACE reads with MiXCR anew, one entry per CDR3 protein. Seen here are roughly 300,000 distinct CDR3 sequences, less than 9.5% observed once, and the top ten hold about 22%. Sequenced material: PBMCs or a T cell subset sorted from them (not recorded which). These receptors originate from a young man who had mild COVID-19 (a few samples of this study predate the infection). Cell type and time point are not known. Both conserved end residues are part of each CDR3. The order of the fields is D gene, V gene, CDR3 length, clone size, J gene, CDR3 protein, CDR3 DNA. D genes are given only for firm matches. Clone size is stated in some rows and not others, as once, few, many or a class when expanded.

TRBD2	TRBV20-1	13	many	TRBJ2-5	CSARAAGAKTQYF	TGCAGTGCTAGAGCAGCGGGGGCCAAGACCCAGTACTTC
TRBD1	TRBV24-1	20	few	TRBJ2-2	CATSDSRQGASLLDTGELFF	TGTGCCACCAGTGATTCCCGGCAGGGGGCGAGTCTTTTGGACACCGGGGAGCTGTTTTTT
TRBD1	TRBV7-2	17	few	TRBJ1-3	CASSLDIMTGPRDTIYF	TGTGCCAGCAGCCTTGACATTATGACAGGGCCCAGAGACACCATATATTTT
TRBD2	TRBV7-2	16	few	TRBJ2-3	CASSRTGTIGTDTQYF	TGTGCCAGCAGCCGGACCGGGACTATTGGCACAGATACGCAGTATTTT
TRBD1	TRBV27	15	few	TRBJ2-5	CASSPLTGGQETQYF	TGTGCCAGCAGTCCCCTCACAGGGGGTCAAGAGACCCAGTACTTC
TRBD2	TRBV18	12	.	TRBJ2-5	CASSPGLAVAYF	TGTGCCAGCTCACCGGGACTAGCGGTTGCTTACTTC
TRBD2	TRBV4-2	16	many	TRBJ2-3	CASSQAERGSTDTQYF	TGTGCCAGCAGCCAAGCTGAGCGGGGGAGCACAGATACGCAGTATTTT
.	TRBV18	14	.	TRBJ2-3	CASSIRGHGDTQYF	TGTGCCAGCTCCATTCGAGGACACGGAGATACGCAGTATTTT
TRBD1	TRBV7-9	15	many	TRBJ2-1	CASSSSGQALNEQFF	TGTGCCAGCTCCTCCTCGGGACAGGCACTCAATGAGCAGTTCTTC
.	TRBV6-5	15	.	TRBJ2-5	CASSPRGTLKETQYF	TGTGCCAGCAGCCCCCGGGGGACCCTAAAAGAGACCCAGTACTTC
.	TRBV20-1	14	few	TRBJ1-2	CSARAGRSAGGYTF	TGCAGTGCTAGGGCAGGACGTTCGGCGGGCGGCTACACCTTC
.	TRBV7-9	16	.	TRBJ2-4	CASSPPEGSHKNIQYF	TGTGCCAGCAGCCCGCCGGAGGGGTCCCACAAAAACATTCAGTACTTC
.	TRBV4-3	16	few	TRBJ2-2	CASSQGFSGATGELFF	TGCGCCAGCAGCCAAGGTTTCAGTGGGGCCACCGGGGAGCTGTTTTTT
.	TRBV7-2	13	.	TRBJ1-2	CASSQDMSYGYTF	TGTGCCAGCAGTCAAGACATGTCCTATGGCTACACCTTC
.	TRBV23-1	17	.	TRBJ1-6	CASSSPRGRTYNSPLHF	TGCGCCAGCAGTTCACCCCGGGGCAGGACCTATAATTCACCCCTCCACTTT
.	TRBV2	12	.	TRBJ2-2	CASMGRAGELFF	TGTGCCAGCATGGGCAGGGCCGGGGAGCTGTTTTTT
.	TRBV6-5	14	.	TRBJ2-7	CASSPSGSNYEQYF	TGTGCCAGCAGCCCTTCCGGGTCTAACTACGAGCAGTACTTC
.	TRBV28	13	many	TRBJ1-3	CASSVAFGNTIYF	TGTGCCAGCAGTGTTGCATTTGGAAACACCATATATTTT
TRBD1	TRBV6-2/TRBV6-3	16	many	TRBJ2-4	CASSSNPTGGKNIQYF	TGTGCCAGCAGCTCCAACCCGACAGGGGGCAAAAACATTCAGTACTTC
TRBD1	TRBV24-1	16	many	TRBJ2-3	CATSDSQGAGTDTQYF	TGTGCCACCAGTGATTCACAGGGGGCAGGCACAGATACGCAGTATTTT
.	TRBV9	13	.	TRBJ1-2	CASSSVQSYGYTF	TGTGCCAGCAGTTCGGTTCAGTCCTATGGCTACACCTTC
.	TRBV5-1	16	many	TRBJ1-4	CASTLYGPATNEKLFF	TGCGCCAGCACCTTATACGGACCTGCAACTAATGAAAAACTGTTTTTT
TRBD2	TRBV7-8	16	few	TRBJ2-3	CASSPLQRGSTDTQYF	TGTGCCAGCAGCCCACTCCAGCGGGGGTCTACAGATACGCAGTATTTT
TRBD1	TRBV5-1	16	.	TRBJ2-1	CASSSGTGGFNNEQFF	TGCGCCAGCAGCTCCGGGACAGGGGGCTTCAACAATGAGCAGTTCTTC
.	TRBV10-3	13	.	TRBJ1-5	CAITPFPNQPQHF	TGTGCCATCACCCCGTTCCCCAATCAGCCCCAGCATTTT
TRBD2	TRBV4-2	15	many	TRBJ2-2	CASGLAGASAGELFF	TGTGCCAGCGGACTAGCGGGGGCCTCGGCCGGGGAGCTGTTTTTT
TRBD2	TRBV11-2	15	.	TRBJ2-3	CASSLRTSGTDTQYF	TGTGCCAGCAGCTTAAGGACTAGCGGCACAGATACGCAGTATTTT
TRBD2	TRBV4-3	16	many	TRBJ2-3	CASSQVRTSWTDTQYF	TGCGCCAGCAGCCAAGTGCGGACTAGTTGGACAGATACGCAGTATTTT
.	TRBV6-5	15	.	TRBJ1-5	CASSYSTGSNQPQHF	TGTGCCAGCAGTTACTCGACAGGTAGCAATCAGCCCCAGCATTTT
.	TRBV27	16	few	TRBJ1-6	CAGPKGAWSYNSPLHF	TGTGCCGGCCCCAAAGGGGCTTGGTCCTATAATTCACCCCTCCACTTT
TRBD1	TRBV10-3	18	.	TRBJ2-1	CAISEPTAGTGAYNEQFF	TGTGCCATCAGTGAGCCGACTGCGGGGACAGGGGCCTACAATGAGCAGTTCTTC
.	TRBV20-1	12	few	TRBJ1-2	CSATRGVDGYTF	TGCAGTGCAACCCGCGGGGTGGACGGCTACACCTTC
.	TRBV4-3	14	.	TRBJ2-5	CASSQEALRETQYF	TGCGCCAGCAGCCAAGAGGCCCTCCGGGAGACCCAGTACTTC
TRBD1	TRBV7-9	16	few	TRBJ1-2	CASSSTAQGPNYGYTF	TGTGCCAGCAGCTCTACAGCACAGGGGCCGAACTATGGCTACACCTTC
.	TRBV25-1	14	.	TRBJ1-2	CASSEYFSGYGYTF	TGTGCCAGCAGTGAATACTTCAGTGGCTATGGCTACACCTTC
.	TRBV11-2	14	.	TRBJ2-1	CASSPTSRGNEQFF	TGTGCCAGCAGCCCCACCTCCCGGGGGAATGAGCAGTTCTTC
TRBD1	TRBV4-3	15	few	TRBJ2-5	CASSPLGRGQETQYF	TGCGCCAGCAGCCCTTTGGGCAGGGGGCAAGAGACCCAGTACTTC
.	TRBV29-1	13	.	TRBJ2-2	CSVYTLNTGELFF	TGCAGCGTTTACACTCTGAACACCGGGGAGCTGTTTTTT
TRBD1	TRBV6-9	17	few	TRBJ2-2	CASSYTSGTANTGELFF	TGTGCCAGCAGTTATACCTCCGGGACAGCGAACACCGGGGAGCTGTTTTTT
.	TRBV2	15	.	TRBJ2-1	CASSVEGRTYNEQFF	TGTGCCAGCAGTGTCGAGGGGAGGACTTACAATGAGCAGTTCTTC
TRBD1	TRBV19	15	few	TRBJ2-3	CASSPSSRGSDTQYF	TGTGCCAGTAGCCCGAGTAGCAGGGGGTCGGATACGCAGTATTTT
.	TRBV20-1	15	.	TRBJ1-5	CSARLRTEPNQPQHF	TGCAGTGCTAGATTAAGGACAGAACCCAATCAGCCCCAGCATTTT
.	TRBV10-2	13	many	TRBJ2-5	CASSGDPRETQYF	TGCGCCAGCAGTGGAGATCCGCGGGAGACCCAGTACTTC
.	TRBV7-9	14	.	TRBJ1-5	CASSLKGSNQPQHF	TGTGCCAGCAGCTTAAAAGGGTCCAATCAGCCCCAGCATTTT
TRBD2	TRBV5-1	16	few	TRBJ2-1	CASNPPGTSGYNEQFF	TGCGCCAGCAATCCCCCCGGGACTAGCGGTTACAATGAGCAGTTCTTC
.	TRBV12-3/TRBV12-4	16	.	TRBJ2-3	CASSTPWGRGTDTQYF	TGTGCCAGCAGTACCCCCTGGGGGCGGGGCACAGATACGCAGTATTTT
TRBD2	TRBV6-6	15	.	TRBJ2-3	CASSLASGDQDTQYF	TGTGCCAGCAGCCTCGCTAGCGGGGATCAAGATACGCAGTATTTT
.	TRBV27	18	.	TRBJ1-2	CASSPVTSSTRVRYGYTF	TGTGCCAGCAGCCCGGTCACCTCCTCGACCCGGGTCCGCTATGGCTACACCTTC
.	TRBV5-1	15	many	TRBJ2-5	CASSSMGHSEETQYF	TGCGCCAGCAGCTCGATGGGGCACTCAGAAGAGACCCAGTACTTC
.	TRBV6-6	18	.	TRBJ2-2	CASSTENRLLFLTGELFF	TGTGCCAGCAGTACAGAAAACAGGCTACTGTTTCTCACCGGGGAGCTGTTTTTT